These 4 T cell receptor beta chains were sequenced from one sample in a study of shared clonotypes between healthy human individuals (dated by TCRdb to the early 2020s). For the CD8 naive samples, CD45RO-negative cells were positively selected for CCR7, yielding a CD45RA+CCR7+ population from which TemRA cells were excluded. Libraries came from the immunoSEQ multiplex PCR assay. TCRdb retrieved this table from immuneACCESS and kept in-frame rearrangements only. Not all clones are present; in checked studies, unresolved V genes account for under half, and no reason is known for the remainder. The sample table lists about 2.1 million clones, 90% to 95% of them with a count of one. The top ten constitute more than 1.5% of the sample. The sequenced sample was naive CD8+ T cells from PBMCs. The meaning of the sample's cell subset or site label: CD45RA+CCR7+. These receptors came from a man aged 18 to 30 in good health. Some clones in this sample may be carry-over from other donors' samples.

This chain links TRBV10-3 with TRBJ2-7; the D is unclear. CDR1 and CDR2 (germline): ENHRY, SYGVKD. V lost 8 bases to trimming and J lost 2 bases, with 16 bases between them. CDR3 length: 14 residues. The CDR3 here is CAILSATGPYEQYF. As DNA, the CDR3 is TGTGCCATCTTATCGGCGACGGGCCCCTACGAGCAGTACTTC.

The CDR3 spells CASSLVTSGSTYEQYF. As DNA, the CDR3 is TGTGCCAGCAGTTTAGTTACTAGCGGGAGCACGTACGAGCAGTACTTC. The V call is TRBV27, the J call TRBJ2-7; 11 bases line up with TRBD2. The CDR3 has 16 residues. Per the germline V gene, CDR1 is MNHEY and CDR2 is SMNVEV (reference sequence). Germline trimming cut 2 bases from V and 4 bases from J; bases unmatched to any gene: 7.

V usage is TRBV30 and J usage is TRBJ2-1, with a tentative D call TRBD2 (5 bases). V gave up 2 bases and J gave up 2 bases, with 10 bases separating them. The CDR3 has 14 residues. CDR1 GTSNPN and CDR2 SVGIG come from the germline V gene (reference sequence). In nucleotides, the CDR3 is TGTGCCTGGAGTCCCGGGATCACCTACAATGAGCAGTTCTTC. Protein product: CAWSPGITYNEQFF.

J is TRBJ2-3 and V is TRBV7-9; D may be TRBD2 (5 bases). This CDR3 region has 15 residues. Trimming stripped 1 base from V and 2 bases from J, with 10 bases between. The germline V gene has CDR1 SEHNR and CDR2 FQNEAQ (reference sequence). The CDR3 DNA reads TGTGCCAGCAGCTTAGTCAAGCGGCCCACAGATACGCAGTATTTT. As protein: CASSLVKRPTDTQYF.